This T cell receptor (beta chain) was found in a study of blood T cell repertoires in COVID-19. The CDR3 loop spans 14 amino acids. CDR1 and CDR2 from the germline V gene are MNHEY and SMNVEV (reference sequence). V was clipped by 5 bases and J by 1 base, with 11 bases between them. Sequenced by immunoSEQ multiplex PCR; TCRdb stores in-frame clones only, minus some. The data contain about 140,000 clones, roughly four fifths of them singletons. The sample consisted of peripheral blood. The chain uses TRBV27 and TRBJ1-1; D is possibly TRBD1 (6 bases). This receptor was taken from a woman older than 75 with active or convalescent COVID-19. The CDR3 DNA sequence: TGTGCCAGCAGTCAGGGGACCGCGAACACTGAAGCTTTCTTT. This encodes CASSQGTANTEAFF.